This T cell receptor beta chain appears in the sequencing data of a study of low-dose radiotherapy and immunotherapy resistance in tumors. Study overall: On an every-two-weeks schedule, patients received intravenous nivolumab 240 mg, along with ipilimumab 1 mg/kg every six weeks.

Covering alpha and beta chains, TRAV- and TRBV-specific primers were used for the first-strand cDNA. TCRs underwent around 18 PCR cycles of amplification with a constant-region primer and V-primer adapter. It was by in vitro transcription that isolated mRNA was amplified. TCRdb re-called the reads through MiXCR, storing one row per CDR3 protein. In the table there are tens of thousands of distinct CDR3 sequences, roughly 19% of which are singletons. The time point was: after trial treatment. This sample's treatment: LDRT plus nivolumab, ipilimumab, low-dose cyclophosphamide and aspirin (RACIN trial). There are many counts of this clonotype. The CDR3 sequence is 14 residues long. In germline, CDR1 is SGDLS, CDR2 YYNGEE. Trimming cost V 1 base and J 5 bases, with 12 bases left between them.

The specimen comprised PBMCs, sampled after low-dose radiotherapy plus immunotherapy. The origin of this receptor is a female donor with ovarian cancer. The chain uses TRBV9 and TRBJ2-5; TRBD2 is a possible D gene (5 bases). CDR3 residues: CASSVLLAGETQYF. In DNA, the CDR3 is TGTGCCAGCAGCGTACTTCTAGCTGGTGAGACCCAGTACTTC.